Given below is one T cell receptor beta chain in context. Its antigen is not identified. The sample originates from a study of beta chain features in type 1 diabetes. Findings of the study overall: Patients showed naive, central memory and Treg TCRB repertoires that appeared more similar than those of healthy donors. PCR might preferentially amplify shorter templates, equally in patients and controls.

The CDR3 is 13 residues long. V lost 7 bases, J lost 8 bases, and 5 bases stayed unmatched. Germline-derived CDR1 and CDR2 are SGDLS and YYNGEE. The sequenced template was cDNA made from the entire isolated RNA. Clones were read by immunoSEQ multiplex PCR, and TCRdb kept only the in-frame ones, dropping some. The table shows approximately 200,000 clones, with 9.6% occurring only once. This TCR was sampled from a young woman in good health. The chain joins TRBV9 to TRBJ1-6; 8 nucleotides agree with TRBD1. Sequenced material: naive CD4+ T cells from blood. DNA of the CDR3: TGTGCCAGCGGGCAGGGGGCTGATTCACCCCTCCACTTT. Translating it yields CASGQGADSPLHF.